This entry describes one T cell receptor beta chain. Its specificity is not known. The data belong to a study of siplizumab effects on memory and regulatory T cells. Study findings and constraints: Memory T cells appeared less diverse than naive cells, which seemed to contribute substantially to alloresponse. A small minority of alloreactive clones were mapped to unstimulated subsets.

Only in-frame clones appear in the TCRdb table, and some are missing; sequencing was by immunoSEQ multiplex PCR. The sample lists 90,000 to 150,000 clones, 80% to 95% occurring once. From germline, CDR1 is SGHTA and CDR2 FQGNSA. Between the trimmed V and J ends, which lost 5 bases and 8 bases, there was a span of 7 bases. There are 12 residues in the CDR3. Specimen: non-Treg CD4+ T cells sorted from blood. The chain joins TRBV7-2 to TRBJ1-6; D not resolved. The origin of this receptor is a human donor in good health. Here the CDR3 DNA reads TGTGCCAGCAGCCCCATACATTCACCCCTCCACTTT. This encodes CASSPIHSPLHF.